This TCR beta chain is from a study of CD8 T cells in ankylosing spondylitis. Trimming at V came to 1 base and at J to 6 bases, leaving 3 bases not matched to a gene. Germline V CDR1 and CDR2: SEHNR, FQNEAQ (reference sequence). The CDR3 is made up of 15 amino acids. Construction of TCR beta libraries was performed using quantitative 5'-RACE with molecular barcodes. TCRdb itself ran the 5' RACE reads through MiXCR, one entry per CDR3 protein. The sample yields around 430,000 distinct CDR3 sequences, about 15% seen once. The study's findings and limits: What appeared characteristic of ankylosing spondylitis blood was a TCR beta motif of several highly homologous variants.

This clonotype has just a few counts. Antigen unknown. This clonotype was obtained from a male donor with ankylosing spondylitis. The V call is TRBV7-9, the J call TRBJ2-1; 10 bases match TRBD1. The sample was blood, either unsorted or a sorted T cell fraction (not recorded which). CDR3 in DNA: TGTGCCAGCAGCTTAGGACAGGGGGCAGGCAATGAGCAGTTCTTC. Amino acids: CASSLGQGAGNEQFF.